This TCR beta chain is from a study of T cell repertoires in cytomegalovirus infection. The overall study: Recently identified HLA-C-restricted and well-studied HLA-B-restricted CMV epitopes were used. A matching HLA type, together with CMV infection, was signaled by public TCR beta signatures.

Trimming removed 2 bases at V and 10 bases at J, with 18 bases between. The CDR3 extends over 15 amino acids. Germline V CDR1 and CDR2: SGHTA, FQGNSA. Study-wide points: Of the TCR beta families, the public ones yielded a cumulative frequency that identified carriers of CMV plus the relevant HLA. In two of eight donors, the top clonotype was HLA-C-restricted CMV-specific.

MiXCR, applied by TCRdb to the reads, yields one record per CDR3 protein. The data show some 500,000 distinct CDR3 sequences, almost 40% seen once. Points on this clonotype: The antigen remains undetermined.

The chain is built from TRBV7-2 and TRBJ2-1; D remains ambiguous. This TCR was sampled from a human donor in good health (CMV status not recorded). Some clones in this sample may be carry-over from other donors' samples. The sequencing here drew on cultured PBMCs, taken from culture after CMV antigen stimulation. The CDR3 sequence: CASSLIQSVEVEQFF. CDR3 bases: TGTGCCAGCAGCTTAATCCAGTCTGTAGAAGTCGAGCAGTTCTTC.